The rows below give T cell receptor beta chains drawn from one sample of a study of blood T cells in healthy people across ages. In TCRdb, the 5' RACE reads were re-called with MiXCR into one record per CDR3 protein. There are some 790,000 distinct CDR3 sequences in the sample; under 35% occur only once, and approximately 15% lies in the top ten. The specimen was blood. These receptor sequences come from a woman older than 75 in good health. The CDR3 runs from the conserved cysteine through the conserved F or W. The D gene is left open where the match is weak. Rows may omit the clone size; those that give it use once, few, many or a size class.

TRBV6-5	TRBJ2-1	many	.	TGTGCCAGCAGTTACAGGACAGTTGATTACAATGAGCAGTTCTTC	CASSYRTVDYNEQFF
TRBV12-3/TRBV12-4	TRBJ2-3	.	.	TGTGCCAGCAGCCTACCTAGAGTGGGTGCAGATACGCAGTATTTT	CASSLPRVGADTQYF
TRBV6-6	TRBJ2-3	many	.	TGTGCCAGCAGATTGACCCAATCCACAGATACGCAGTATTTT	CASRLTQSTDTQYF
TRBV11-3	TRBJ1-1	few	.	TGTGCCAGCAGCTTAAGTTTGGGCAGTATGAACACTGAAGCTTTCTTT	CASSLSLGSMNTEAFF
TRBV15	TRBJ2-5	many	.	TGTGCCACCAGCAGGACGGGACAACAGGTGGAGACCCAGTACTTC	CATSRTGQQVETQYF
TRBV7-9	TRBJ2-1	many	TRBD2	TGTGCCAGCAGCTCCTCGCGTAGCGGGCATCAGGATGAGCAGTTCTTC	CASSSSRSGHQDEQFF
TRBV28	TRBJ1-2	.	.	TGTGCCAGCAGCCCCCTCTACACCTTC	CASSPLYTF
TRBV30	TRBJ2-5	.	.	TGTGCCTGGGACCTAGGCGCCCAAGAGACCCAGTACTTC	CAWDLGAQETQYF
TRBV5-1	TRBJ2-7	few	TRBD1	TGCGCCAGCAGCACTTCAGGGGGCTCCTACAATGAGCAGTACTTC	CASSTSGGSYNEQYF
TRBV20-1	TRBJ2-3	.	TRBD1	TGCAGTGCTAGTTCGTTACAGGGGAGTTTGACAGATACGCAGTATTTT	CSASSLQGSLTDTQYF
TRBV7-2	TRBJ2-1	.	.	TGTGCCAGCAGCTCCAGCTCGACTGGCTACAATGAGCAGTTCTTC	CASSSSSTGYNEQFF
TRBV12-3/TRBV12-4	TRBJ2-3	.	.	TGTGCCAGCAGGGAACTAGATACGCAGTATTTT	CASRELDTQYF
TRBV20-1	TRBJ2-2	.	.	TGCAGTGCCCCCCACGGGGCCCACAACCGGGAGCTGTTTTTT	CSAPHGAHNRELFF
TRBV3-1	TRBJ2-3	few	.	TGTGCCAGCAGCCAAGATCCCGTGCCCGTGAGATACACAGATACGCAGTATTTT	CASSQDPVPVRYTDTQYF
TRBV7-2	TRBJ1-1	many	.	TGTGCCAGCAGCCGGGGCGGGGGGAACACTGAAGCTTTCTTT	CASSRGGGNTEAFF
TRBV29-1	TRBJ1-2	.	.	TGCAGCGTTGAGGCAGAGAATTATGGCTACACCTTC	CSVEAENYGYTF